These 10 T cell receptor beta chains were all obtained from the same sample, sequenced in a study of blood T cell repertoires in COVID-19. Here immunoSEQ multiplex PCR was the method, and the copy in TCRdb shows in-frame clones only, minus some. The table lists under 150,000 clones, roughly 80% of them singletons, with under 5% in the top ten. Source material: peripheral blood. The receptors shown here come from a woman aged 55-69 years with acute or convalescent COVID-19.

The CDR3 loop is CASSFGGSQPQHF. CDR3 bases: TGTGCCAGCAGTTTTGGGGGGAGCCAGCCCCAGCATTTT. The V gene is TRBV12-3 or TRBV12-4, the J gene TRBJ1-5; maybe TRBD1 (5 bases). The CDR3 contains 13 residues. Trimming removed 3 bases at V and 7 bases at J, with 10 bases between.

Written as DNA, the CDR3 is TGTGCCAGCCCCGACAGGGTTTATGGCTACACCTTC. Encoded protein: CASPDRVYGYTF. The chain is built from TRBV9 and TRBJ1-2; TRBD1 matches at 7 bases. CDR1 is SGDLS and CDR2 is YYNGEE in the germline V gene. J gave up 5 bases and V 7 bases, and 5 bases lay outside the gene matches. The CDR3 spans 12 residues.

The chain has TRBV27 and TRBJ1-1; no definite D call. CDR1 and CDR2 (germline): MNHEY, SMNVEV (reference sequence). This CDR3 is 12 amino acids long. V was trimmed by 8 bases and J by 1 base, leaving 8 bases between them. The CDR3 bases are TGTGCCAGCCAAACAAGGAACACTGAAGCTTTCTTT. It codes for CASQTRNTEAFF.

The V and J genes are TRBV18 and TRBJ2-7, with 9 bases fitting TRBD1. After removal of 4 bases from V and 2 bases from J, the junction contained 6 bases not matched to a gene. The CDR3 has 15 residues. Per the germline V gene, CDR1 is KGHSH and CDR2 is LQKENI. CDR3 sequence: CASSLRQGDAYEQYF. CDR3 DNA sequence: TGTGCCAGCTCACTTAGACAGGGGGATGCCTACGAGCAGTACTTC.

This clone appeared once. V usage is TRBV19 and J usage is TRBJ1-4; perhaps TRBD1 as D (6 bases). The length of the CDR3 is 16 residues. CDR1 and CDR2 from the germline V gene are LNHDA and SQIVND (reference sequence). V lost 4 bases, J lost 3 bases, and 15 bases lay in between. The CDR3 here is CASSTGQTGANEKLFF. In nucleotides, the CDR3 is TGTGCCAGTAGTACGGGTCAGACAGGAGCTAATGAAAAACTGTTTTTT.

CDR3 loop: CASSLGPTRGYEQYF. The CDR3, as DNA: TGTGCCAGCAGCTTAGGCCCCACAAGGGGGTACGAGCAGTACTTC. This chain joins TRBV5-4 and TRBJ2-7; D is possibly TRBD1 (6 bases). The CDR3 has 15 amino acids. CDR1 and CDR2 (germline): SGHNT, YYREEE (reference sequence). V lost 2 bases and J lost 4, with 16 bases in between.

CDR3 residues: CASSLTSGRGGEQFF. In DNA form, the CDR3 reads TGCGCCAGCAGCCTAACTAGCGGGAGGGGGGGTGAGCAGTTCTTC. This chain links TRBV4-1 with TRBJ2-1; 13 bases are a match to TRBD2. V lost 4 bases, J lost 9 bases, and 6 bases stayed unmatched. Germline values: CDR1 MGHRA, CDR2 YSYEKL. The CDR3 extends over 15 amino acids.

V usage is TRBV7-3 and J usage is TRBJ2-7, with TRBD1 as a possible D gene (5 bases). The CDR3 sequence is 13 residues long. Germline V gene lookup returns CDR1 SGHTA and CDR2 FQGTGA. Trimming pared 8 bases from V and 0 bases from J, leaving 11 bases between. This CDR3 is CASGWGSSYEQYF. CDR3 nucleotide sequence: TGTGCCAGCGGTTGGGGCAGCTCCTACGAGCAGTACTTC.

The rearrangement links TRBV3-1 (or the pseudogene TRBV3-2) to TRBJ2-7; 9 bases are shared with TRBD2. Germline CDR1 is LGHDT and CDR2 is YNNKEL (reference sequence). V lost 4 bases and J lost 6; bases outside the gene matches: 4. CDR3 length: 13 residues. Written as DNA, the CDR3 is TGTGCCAGCAGCCGTATAGCGGGGGTCGAGCAGTACTTC. Residues: CASSRIAGVEQYF.

This chain links TRBV18 with TRBJ1-2; the D gene is possibly TRBD1 (5 bases). Looked up from germline, CDR1 is KGHSH and CDR2 is LQKENI. Trimming left V 6 bases short and J 6 bases short, with 14 bases between. The CDR3 extends over 13 amino acids. For the CDR3, the DNA is TGTGCCAGCTCCAGGGCCGAGTCAGATGGCTACACCTTC. Encoded protein: CASSRAESDGYTF.